This T cell receptor (beta chain) was found in a study of CD8+ T cells in alopecia areata. Findings and caveats of the study: With tofacitinib ongoing, many expanded lesional clones persisted in both scalp and blood.

The count of this clone is one. No antigen is known for it. Following extraction, RNA underwent reverse transcription to cDNA, which served as the sequencing template. Some clones are missing from TCRdb's copy, which holds only in-frame ones; the method was immunoSEQ multiplex PCR. The table records some 190,000 clones, approximately 50% of them present only once. As to treatment: oral pan-JAK inhibitor, 5-10 mg twice daily. J was trimmed by 3 bases and V by 7 bases; bases with no gene match: 6. Per the germline V gene, CDR1 is MNHNY and CDR2 is SVGAGI (reference sequence). The CDR3 runs 13 residues. The receptor's source is a human donor with alopecia areata. The sample here was CD8+ T cells sorted from blood, taken at week 52, from a patient treated with tofacitinib. V and J are TRBV6-6 and TRBJ2-7, with 7 bases that match TRBD1. The CDR3 DNA is TGTGCCAGCAACACATACAGGGGCTACGAGCAGTACTTC. Its translation is CASNTYRGYEQYF.